Listed below are T cell receptor beta chains from one sample, sequenced in a study of T cells in Graves' hyperthyroidism and ophthalmopathy. TCRdb analysed the multiplex PCR reads with MiXCR anew, one entry per CDR3 protein. The table has hundreds of thousands of distinct CDR3 sequences, around 15% seen once; the top ten hold roughly 10%. The specimen was blood. These receptors were collected from a woman younger than 35 with Graves' hyperthyroidism. Each CDR3 is given with its conserved first and last residue. A D gene is named only where the DNA matches it firmly. Some rows have no size entry. The others give once, few or many, or a class for an expanded clone.

>TRBV24-1|TRBJ1-2|few|-
TGTGCCACCAGCCGGGGAGTTAACTATGGCTACACCTTC
CATSRGVNYGYTF
>TRBV24-1|TRBJ1-1|-|-
TGTGCCACCTCGTCCGGGGACGCTGAAGCTTTCTTT
CATSSGDAEAFF
>TRBV20-1|TRBJ2-1|-|-
TGCAGTGCTAGAGCCCCTCTAGCGATGAGCTCCTACAATGAGCAGTTCTTC
CSARAPLAMSSYNEQFF
>TRBV11-3|TRBJ2-7|many|-
TGTGCCAGCAGCCCGACAGGGAGGTACGAGCAGTACTTC
CASSPTGRYEQYF
>TRBV25-1|TRBJ1-1|-|TRBD1
TGTGCCAGCAGTGAATTCCCGACAGGGAGAAGGAATGAAGCTTTCTTT
CASSEFPTGRRNEAFF
>TRBV9|TRBJ1-1|-|TRBD1
TGTGCCAGCAGCTCCGACAGGGCGCGACCTGAAGCTTTCTTT
CASSSDRARPEAFF
>TRBV20-1|TRBJ1-6|many|-
TGCAGTGCTAGGGGAACACAAAATAATTCACCCCTCCACTTT
CSARGTQNNSPLHF
>TRBV6-2/TRBV6-3|TRBJ2-7|few|TRBD1
TGTGCCAGCAGTTACGACAGGGGAAGCCACGAGCAGTACTTC
CASSYDRGSHEQYF
>TRBV5-1|TRBJ2-7|few|-
TGCGCCAGCAGCTTGGTAGCTCTTACCTCCTACGAGCAGTACTTC
CASSLVALTSYEQYF
>TRBV6-1|TRBJ2-2|-|TRBD2
TGTGCCAGCAGCAAGCGTGCAGAAGCGGGAGGAAACACCGGGGAGCTGTTTTTT
CASSKRAEAGGNTGELFF
>TRBV2|TRBJ2-5|few|-
TGTGCCAGCAGTGGGGACGTATCCCCGGGGTACTTC
CASSGDVSPGYF
>TRBV12-3/TRBV12-4|TRBJ2-2|-|-
TGTGCCAGCAGTTTCCCAGGGACGGTGCGCACCGGGGAGCTGTTTTTT
CASSFPGTVRTGELFF
>TRBV6-1|TRBJ1-5|many|-
TGTGCCAGCAGTGAGGTCGGGGGCGCGGGCAATCAGCCCCAGCATTTT
CASSEVGGAGNQPQHF
>TRBV20-1|TRBJ1-1|many|-
TGCAGTGCCATCCGACCTGGGAACACTGAAGCTTTCTTT
CSAIRPGNTEAFF
>TRBV6-1|TRBJ1-2|many|-
TGTGCCAGCAGTGCCTATACACAGGGATTCAACTATGGCTACACCTTC
CASSAYTQGFNYGYTF
>TRBV29-1|TRBJ2-5|few|-
TGCAGCGTTGGTGTCGAGGGGACCCAGTACTTC
CSVGVEGTQYF
>TRBV30|TRBJ2-1|many|TRBD2
TGTGCCCAAATTACGGGACTAGCGGGATGGAATGAGCAGTTCTTC
CAQITGLAGWNEQFF
>TRBV28|TRBJ1-1|many|TRBD1
TGTGCCAGCAATACGCCGGGACAGGGTAGTGCTGAAGCTTTCTTT
CASNTPGQGSAEAFF
>TRBV3-1|TRBJ2-2|-|-
TGTGACAGCAGCCCCTCGGGAACGAACACCGGGGAGCTGTTTTTT
CDSSPSGTNTGELFF
>TRBV9|TRBJ1-2|-|-
TGTGCCAGCAGCGTAGGTCCAAATGGCTACACCTTC
CASSVGPNGYTF
>TRBV12-3/TRBV12-4|TRBJ2-7|many|TRBD1
TGTGCCAGCAGACTGAACAGGGGCCCCTTCTACGAGCAGTACTTC
CASRLNRGPFYEQYF
>TRBV19|TRBJ2-1|few|-
TGTGCCAGCACGTTCCGCGGACTACAGTACAATGAGCAGTTCTTC
CASTFRGLQYNEQFF
>TRBV20-1|TRBJ2-1|-|TRBD2
TGCAGTGCTAGTCGGCTAGCGGGAGTGTATGAGCAGTTCTTC
CSASRLAGVYEQFF
>TRBV20-1|TRBJ1-5|-|TRBD1
TGCAGTGCTAACAGGGGCGGGATCTCGAATCAGCCCCAGCATTTT
CSANRGGISNQPQHF
>TRBV11-2|TRBJ2-1|many|-
TGTGCCAGCAGCTTTTTAAACGTACCTGGTAATGAGCAGTTCTTC
CASSFLNVPGNEQFF
>TRBV3-1|TRBJ1-4|many|-
TGTGCCAGCAGCCAAGATGAAAAACTGTTTTTT
CASSQDEKLFF
>TRBV18|TRBJ1-3|many|-
TGTGCCAGCTCGCCAGGGATCGCTGGAAACACCATATATTTT
CASSPGIAGNTIYF
>TRBV2|TRBJ2-1|few|-
TGTGCCAGCAGTGGAGGGCAGGAGTACAATGAGCAGTTCTTC
CASSGGQEYNEQFF
>TRBV12-3/TRBV12-4|TRBJ2-1|many|-
TGTGCCAGCAGGGGCAGCACCTACAATGAGCAGTTCTTC
CASRGSTYNEQFF
>TRBV13|TRBJ2-7|few|TRBD2
TGTGCCAGCAGCGATAGCGGGAGGACATACGAGCAGTACTTC
CASSDSGRTYEQYF
>TRBV20-1|TRBJ2-3|-|TRBD2
TGCAGTGCCAACTTTAGGACTAGCGGGGGCACAGATACGCAGTATTTT
CSANFRTSGGTDTQYF
>TRBV28|TRBJ1-2|-|TRBD1
TGTGCCAGCAGGGGACAGCTAAGAGGCTACACCTTC
CASRGQLRGYTF
>TRBV2|TRBJ2-7|many|TRBD1
TGTGCCAGCACCGTGGGGACAGTCAACGAGCAGTACTTC
CASTVGTVNEQYF
>TRBV18|TRBJ1-5|many|-
TGTGCCAGCTCAGGGGACCGCGATCAGCCCCAGCATTTT
CASSGDRDQPQHF
>TRBV6-2/TRBV6-3|TRBJ2-2|few|-
TGTGCCAGCAGTCAGAACAGGGTCACCGGGGAGCTGTTTTTT
CASSQNRVTGELFF
>TRBV11-3|TRBJ2-5|many|-
TGTGCCAGCAGCTTTGCGGGGGCAGAGACCCAGTACTTC
CASSFAGAETQYF
>TRBV4-1|TRBJ2-7|few|-
TGCGCCAGCAGCCAAGTACACAGCCACTCCTACGAGCAGTACTTC
CASSQVHSHSYEQYF
>TRBV15|TRBJ2-7|-|TRBD1
TGTGCCACCAGCAGAGATGGGATCGACAGGGCCTACGAGCAGTACTTC
CATSRDGIDRAYEQYF
>TRBV29-1|TRBJ1-5|few|TRBD1
TGCAGCGTTGGTGGGACAGGGACGCCCCAGCATTTT
CSVGGTGTPQHF
>TRBV7-2|TRBJ1-2|few|TRBD1
TGTGCCAGCAGCCGGACAGGATTTGATCGGCTCGGCTACACCTTC
CASSRTGFDRLGYTF